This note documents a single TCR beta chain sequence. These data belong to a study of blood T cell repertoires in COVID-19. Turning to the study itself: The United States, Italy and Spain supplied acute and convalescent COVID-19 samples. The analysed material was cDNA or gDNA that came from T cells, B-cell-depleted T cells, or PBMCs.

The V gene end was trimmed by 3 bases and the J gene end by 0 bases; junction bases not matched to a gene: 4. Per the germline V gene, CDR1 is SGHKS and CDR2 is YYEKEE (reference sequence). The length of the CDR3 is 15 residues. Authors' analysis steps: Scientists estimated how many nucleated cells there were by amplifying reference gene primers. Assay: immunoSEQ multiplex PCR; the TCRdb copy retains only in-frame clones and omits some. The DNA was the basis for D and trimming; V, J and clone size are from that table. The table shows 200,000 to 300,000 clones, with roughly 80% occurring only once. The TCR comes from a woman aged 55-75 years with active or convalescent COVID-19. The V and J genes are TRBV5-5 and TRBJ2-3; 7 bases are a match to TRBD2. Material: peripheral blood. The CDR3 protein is CASSSLAASTDTQYF. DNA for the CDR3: TGTGCCAGCAGCTCTCTAGCGGCTAGCACAGATACGCAGTATTTT.